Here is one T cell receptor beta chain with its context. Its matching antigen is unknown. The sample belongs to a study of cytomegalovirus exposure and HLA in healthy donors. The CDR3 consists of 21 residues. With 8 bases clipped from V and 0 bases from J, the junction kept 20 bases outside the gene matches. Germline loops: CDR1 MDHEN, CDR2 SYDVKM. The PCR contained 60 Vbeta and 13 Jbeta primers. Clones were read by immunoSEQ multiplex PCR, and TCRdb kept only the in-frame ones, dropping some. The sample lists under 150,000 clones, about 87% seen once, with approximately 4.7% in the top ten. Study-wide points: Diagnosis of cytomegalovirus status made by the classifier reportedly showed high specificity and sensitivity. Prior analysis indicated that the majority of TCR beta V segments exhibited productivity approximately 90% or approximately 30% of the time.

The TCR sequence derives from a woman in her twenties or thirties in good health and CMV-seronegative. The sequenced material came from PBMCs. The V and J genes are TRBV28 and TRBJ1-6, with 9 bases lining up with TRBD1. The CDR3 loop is CASRGVDRGSHLSSYNSPLHF. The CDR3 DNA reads TGTGCCAGCCGGGGCGTTGACAGGGGGTCCCATTTGAGCTCCTATAATTCACCCCTCCACTTT.